These 23 T cell receptor beta chains were all obtained from the same sample, sequenced in a study of cytomegalovirus exposure and HLA in healthy donors. This PCR relied on a set of 60 Vbeta primers and 13 Jbeta primers. This table comes from immunoSEQ multiplex PCR, and its TCRdb copy is limited to in-frame clones, with some not included. The sample consists of 150,000 or so clones, over 60% of them appearing once. Sequenced input: PBMCs. The receptors shown here come from a male donor in good health and CMV-seronegative.

The chain has TRBV7-2 and TRBJ2-3, with TRBD2 matching over 7 bases. The length of the CDR3 is 19 residues. The trim removed 2 bases at V and 2 bases at J, leaving 16 bases unmatched. The germline V gene has CDR1 SGHTA and CDR2 FQGNSA. CDR3 nucleotide sequence: TGTGCCAGCAGCTTATATCCCCTGGGGGGGGGAAGAGTCACAGATACGCAGTATTTT. It yields the protein CASSLYPLGGGRVTDTQYF.

The CDR3 reads CASTPSGSEEQYF. The DNA of the CDR3 is TGTGCCAGCACCCCTAGCGGGAGTGAAGAGCAGTACTTC. V usage is TRBV6-5 and J usage is TRBJ2-5; 10 bases are shared with TRBD2. This CDR3 comprises 13 residues. Trimming took 7 bases from V and 11 from J; bases not matched to a gene: 10. Germline V gene lookup returns CDR1 MNHEY and CDR2 SVGAGI.

This clone has a handful of counts. The chain has TRBV7-2 and TRBJ1-3; no clear D gene. The CDR3 sequence is 18 residues long. Germline CDR1 is SGHTA and CDR2 is FQGNSA. The V end lost 2 bases, the J end lost 0 bases, and 17 bases lay between the germline ends. CDR3 loop: CASSLSPPWGVSGNTIYF. DNA of the CDR3: TGTGCCAGCAGCTTAAGCCCCCCCTGGGGAGTCTCTGGAAACACCATATATTTT.

The gene calls are TRBV27 and TRBJ1-5, with a weak D call TRBD1 (5 bases). Between the trimmed V and J ends, which lost 11 bases and 5 bases, there was a span of 19 bases. This CDR3 is 14 amino acids long. The germline V gene encodes CDR1 MNHEY and CDR2 SMNVEV (reference sequence). For the CDR3, the DNA is TGTGCCTCAAGGTCAGAAGGGGCGGATCAGCCCCAGCATTTT. Amino acids: CASRSEGADQPQHF.

This clone was observed a single time. V and J are TRBV11-2 and TRBJ1-2, with D tentatively TRBD1 (6 bases). V was trimmed by 5 bases and J by 0 bases, leaving 22 bases between them. Germline V gene lookup returns CDR1 SGHAT and CDR2 FQNNGV. The CDR3 extends over 18 amino acids. This chain's CDR3 is CASSGGGRGTLANYGYTF. CDR3 nucleotide sequence: TGTGCCAGCAGCGGGGGCGGTAGGGGAACCTTAGCTAACTATGGCTACACCTTC.

This clone occurred a few times. The chain is built from TRBV28 and TRBJ2-7; the match to TRBD1 covers 7 bases. J was trimmed by 3 bases and V by 6 bases; bases with no gene match: 5. The CDR3 spans 13 residues. Germline CDR1 and CDR2: MDHEN and SYDVKM. For the CDR3, the DNA is TGTGCCAGCAGATTGTCAGGGGGCTACGAGCAGTACTTC. Protein: CASRLSGGYEQYF.

V is TRBV9 and J is TRBJ2-4; 8 positions match TRBD1. J lost 1 base, V lost 3 bases, and 9 bases had no gene match. The CDR3 length is 17 residues. Germline CDR1 is SGDLS and CDR2 is YYNGEE. The CDR3 reads CASSASGQGAAKNIQYF. CDR3 nucleotide sequence: TGTGCCAGCAGCGCCAGTGGGCAGGGGGCGGCCAAAAACATTCAGTACTTC.

This rearrangement joins TRBV4-1 to TRBJ2-3; 9 nucleotides line up with TRBD2. This CDR3 spans 20 amino acids. Germline trimming cut 0 bases from V and 3 bases from J; bases unmatched to any gene: 16. Germline assignment: CDR1 MGHRA and CDR2 YSYEKL. The chain's CDR3 is CASSQDLGLAGWRGTDTQYF. The CDR3 region has the DNA TGCGCCAGCAGCCAAGATCTCGGGCTAGCGGGATGGAGAGGAACAGATACGCAGTATTTT.

The chain uses TRBV28 and TRBJ1-1, with 11 bases fitting TRBD1. V lost 2 bases and J lost 5; bases outside the gene matches: 13. The CDR3 loop spans 18 amino acids. Germline assignment: CDR1 MDHEN and CDR2 SYDVKM. The DNA for the CDR3 is TGTGCCAGCAGTTTAATCGTCGGGACAGGGGGAGGGAGAACTGAAGCTTTCTTT. It encodes CASSLIVGTGGGRTEAFF.

The genes are TRBV29-1 and TRBJ1-2; D not certain. The CDR3 runs 11 residues. Trimming took 0 bases from V and 8 from J, leaving 7 bases between them. Germline loops: CDR1 SQVTM, CDR2 ANQGSEA. The CDR3 loop is CSVEDGFGYTF. The CDR3 nucleotides are TGCAGCGTTGAAGATGGCTTCGGCTACACCTTC. Drawing the rest from reference TRBV29-1 and TRBJ1-2, the complete variable domain is SAVISQKPSRDICQRGTSLTIQCQVDSQVTMMFWYRQQPGQSLTLIATANQGSEATYESGFVIDKFPISRPNLTFSTLTVSNMSPEDSSIYLCSVEDGFGYTFGSGTRLTVV.

This clone turned up a few times. The rearrangement links TRBV6-5 to TRBJ1-3; D unclear. Germline V gene sequence: CDR1 MNHEY, CDR2 SVGAGI. The V end was cut by 0 bases, the J end by 4 bases, with 10 bases between. This CDR3 contains 15 residues. The CDR3 nucleotides are TGTGCCAGCAGTTACTCTCAGGAGGCCGGAAACACCATATATTTT. This translates into CASSYSQEAGNTIYF.

V usage is TRBV21-1 and J usage is TRBJ1-6; TRBD1, as called in the table, went unchecked against the DNA. TRBV21-1 is a listed pseudogene. The CDR3 consists of 15 residues. The CDR3 nucleotides read TGTGCCAGCAGCAATGAAAAGACAGGCAATTCACCCCTCCACTTT. Its protein is CASSNEKTGNSPLHF.

The chain has TRBV27 and TRBJ2-7, with TRBD2 matching over 8 bases. CDR1 MNHEY and CDR2 SMNVEV come from the germline V gene (reference sequence). The ends lost 3 bases at V and 6 bases at J; junction bases unmatched: 7. This CDR3 region has 14 residues. The DNA for the CDR3 is TGTGCCAGCAGTTTTGGCGGGGGGCCGGGCGAGCAGTACTTC. Protein: CASSFGGGPGEQYF.

The rearrangement uses TRBV5-1 and TRBJ2-5, with D unresolved. The closer fit of TRBJ2-7 to the DNA end suggests the J call may be wrong. Germline lookup yields CDR1 SGHRS and CDR2 YFSETQ. There are 13 residues in the CDR3. The DNA for the CDR3 is TGCGCCAGCAGCTTAGACTCATACTACGAGCAGTACTTC. Its protein product is CASSLDSYYEQYF.

The gene calls are TRBV2 and TRBJ1-1; D perhaps matches TRBD1 (5 bases). Trimming pared 5 bases from V and 2 bases from J, leaving 12 bases between. Germline V CDR1 and CDR2: SNHLY, FYNNEI. The CDR3 spans 14 residues. The DNA of the CDR3 is TGTGCCAGCAGTCAATACGGGGGAAACACTGAAGCTTTCTTT. Protein sequence: CASSQYGGNTEAFF.

The CDR3 sequence: CASSPRVAVEAFF. The CDR3 coding sequence is TGTGCCAGCAGCCCCCGGGTGGCGGTGGAAGCTTTCTTT. The gene calls are TRBV7-2 and TRBJ1-1; D ambiguous. CDR3 length: 13 residues. Germline V gene sequence: CDR1 SGHTA, CDR2 FQGNSA. V lost 5 bases, J lost 8 bases, and 15 bases lay in between.

The chain recombines TRBV20-1 with TRBJ2-1; D uncertain. CDR3 length equals 11 residues. Germline CDR1 is DFQATT and CDR2 is SNEGSKA (reference sequence). Trimming left V 3 bases short and J 4 bases short, with 4 bases between. CDR3 region: CSASSYNEQFF. Written as DNA, the CDR3 is TGCAGTGCTAGTAGTTACAATGAGCAGTTCTTC.

The chain carries TRBV11-2 and TRBJ2-7; unclear D gene. The CDR3 length is 11 residues. CDR1 and CDR2 (germline): SGHAT, FQNNGV. Trimming took 3 bases from V and 4 from J, leaving 4 bases between them. CDR3 bases: TGTGCCAGCAGCTTGTATTACGAGCAGTACTTC. Translated: CASSLYYEQYF. Based on the CDR3 plus reference TRBV11-2 and TRBJ2-7, the full variable domain is EAGVAQSPRYKIIEKRQSVAFWCNPISGHATLYWYQQILGQGPKLLIQFQNNGVVDDSQLPKDRFSAERLKGVDSTLKIQPAKLEDSAVYLCASSLYYEQYFGPGTRLTVT.

This clone showed up just a few times. This chain joins TRBV6-6 and TRBJ1-1, with a possible D match to TRBD1 (6 bases). In germline, CDR1 is MNHNY, CDR2 SVGAGI (reference sequence). The CDR3 loop spans 16 amino acids. Trimming took 1 base from V and 0 from J, leaving 12 bases between them. The CDR3 DNA is TGTGCCAGCAGTTACTGGCAGGGGCAAATGAACACTGAAGCTTTCTTT. Translation gives CASSYWQGQMNTEAFF.

The rearrangement joins TRBV19 to TRBJ1-1; the match to TRBD1 covers 8 bases. The V and J ends lost 8 bases and 3 bases, in that order; junction bases with no gene match: 11. This CDR3 is built from 15 residues. CDR1 LNHDA and CDR2 SQIVND come from the germline V gene (reference sequence). The CDR3 here is CASCGQGEEDTEAFF. In nucleotides, the CDR3 is TGTGCCAGTTGCGGACAGGGAGAAGAGGACACTGAAGCTTTCTTT.

V gene TRBV5-6 combines with J gene TRBJ1-6; 7 nucleotides align to TRBD1. J gave up 3 bases and V 1 base, and 4 bases lay outside the gene matches. The CDR3 spans 16 residues. Germline loops: CDR1 SGHDT, CDR2 YYEEEE. CDR3 sequence reads: CASSLIGTDYNSPLHF. As DNA, the CDR3 is TGTGCCAGCAGCTTGATAGGGACAGACTATAATTCACCCCTCCACTTT.

This chain joins TRBV28 and TRBJ2-7, with D maybe TRBD1 (5 bases). The V and J ends lost 7 bases and 5 bases respectively, with 18 bases between them. The length of the CDR3 is 14 residues. The germline gives CDR1 MDHEN, CDR2 SYDVKM. The CDR3 here is CASTNLSTEDEQYF. The CDR3 bases are TGTGCCAGCACCAACCTCTCGACAGAGGACGAGCAGTACTTC.

This rearrangement joins TRBV29-1 to TRBJ1-2, with D unclear. Trimming took off 2 bases at V and 2 bases at J, with 9 bases between the two ends. CDR3 size: 13 residues. The germline V gene has CDR1 SQVTM and CDR2 ANQGSEA. CDR3: CSVELQMNYGYTF. CDR3 nucleotides: TGCAGCGTTGAATTGCAGATGAACTATGGCTACACCTTC.